This T cell receptor (beta chain) was recorded in a study of graft-versus-host responses after intestinal transplantation. Study-level background: Recipients had transplants, and these were multivisceral, liver-intestinal, or isolated intestinal. Uniformly, recipients were administered anti-thymocyte globulin induction with subsequent tacrolimus and steroids for around 3 years. Overall study results and limits: GvH clones turned up in recipient marrow; some had shown up first in ileum or blood. Peak circulating GvH clone levels tracked with early post-transplant HvG declines.

Worth noting for this clone: As yet, its antigen is unknown.

Unmatched junction bases numbered 10, after V lost 8 bases and J lost 2 bases. Looked up from germline, CDR1 is MNHEY and CDR2 is SVGAGI. The CDR3 consists of 15 residues. Repertoires were generated with immunoSEQ multiplex PCR, while TCRdb's copy carries only in-frame clones and drops some. The table records under 80,000 clones, about 90% of them present only once. V is TRBV6-5 and J is TRBJ2-3, with 7 nucleotides matching TRBD1. Material: PBMCs, obtained 98 days after intestinal transplantation. The TCR comes from a human patient who received an intestinal transplant, so some T cells may come from the graft donor. The CDR3 nucleotides are TGTGCCAGCGGCAGGGACAGCCTAGACACAGATACGCAGTATTTT. Translating it yields CASGRDSLDTDTQYF.